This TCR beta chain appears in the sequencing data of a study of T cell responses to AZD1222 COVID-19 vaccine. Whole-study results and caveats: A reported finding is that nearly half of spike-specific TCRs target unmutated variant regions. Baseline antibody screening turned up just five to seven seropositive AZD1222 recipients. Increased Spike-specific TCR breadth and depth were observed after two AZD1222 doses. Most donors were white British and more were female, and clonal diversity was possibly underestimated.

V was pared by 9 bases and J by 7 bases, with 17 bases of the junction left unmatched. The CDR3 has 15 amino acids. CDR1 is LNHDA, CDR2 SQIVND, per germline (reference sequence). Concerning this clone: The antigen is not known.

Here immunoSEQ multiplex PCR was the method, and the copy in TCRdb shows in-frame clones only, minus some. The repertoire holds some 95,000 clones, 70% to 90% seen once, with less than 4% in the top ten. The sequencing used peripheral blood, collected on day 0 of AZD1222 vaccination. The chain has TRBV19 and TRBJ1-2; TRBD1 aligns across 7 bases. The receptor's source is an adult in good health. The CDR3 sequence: CASRGTVREFGGYTF. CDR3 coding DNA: TGTGCCAGCAGGGGGACAGTAAGGGAGTTCGGTGGCTACACCTTC.